A selection of T cell receptor beta chains follows, all from one sample in a study of T cells in localized non-small cell lung cancer. The repertoire was sequenced with immunoSEQ multiplex PCR; TCRdb's copy has only in-frame clones and lacks some. The sample lists 2,100 or so clones, roughly 30% occurring once. The input for sequencing was normal lung tissue next to the tumor, taken before any cancer treatment. The receptors stem from a male donor at least 60 years old with stage I squamous cell lung carcinoma. The CDR3 runs from the conserved cysteine through the conserved F or W. The D gene is left open where the match is weak. The listing skips clone size in some rows; elsewhere it reads once, few, many or a size class.

TRBJ1-5	TRBV6-1	large	.	CASSEGSYSQPQHF	TGTGCCAGCAGTGAAGGATCTTATAGCCAGCCCCAGCATTTT
TRBJ2-3	TRBV11-3	few	.	CASSLKRATDTQYF	TGTGCCAGCAGCTTGAAAAGGGCCACAGATACGCAGTATTTT
TRBJ2-3	TRBV19	.	TRBD2	CASSGRTSGSTDTQYF	TGTGCCAGTAGTGGCCGGACTAGCGGGAGCACAGATACGCAGTATTTT
TRBJ1-1	TRBV6-8	.	TRBD1	CASRTTGRDTEAFF	TGTGCCAGCAGGACGACAGGGAGGGACACTGAAGCTTTCTTT
TRBJ1-5	TRBV19	.	.	CASSGDINQPQHF	TGTGCCAGTAGTGGGGACATAAATCAGCCCCAGCATTTT
TRBJ1-2	TRBV6-8	few	.	CASSQLMGPGTYGYTF	TGTGCCAGCAGTCAACTCATGGGACCAGGCACGTATGGCTATACCTTC
TRBJ2-1	TRBV30	.	.	CAWSVGINEQFF	TGTGCCTGGAGTGTAGGAATCAATGAGCAGTTCTTC
TRBJ2-2	TRBV6-8	few	TRBD1	CASSYPGQGTTGELFF	TGTGCCAGCAGTTACCCGGGACAGGGGACCACCGGGGAGCTGTTTTTT
TRBJ1-1	TRBV11-3	medium-sized	.	CASSFDRWDTEAFF	TGTGCCAGCAGCTTCGATCGATGGGACACTGAAGCTTTCTTT
TRBJ1-3	TRBV18	.	.	CASSPSSGNTIYF	TGTGCCAGCTCACCCTCTTCTGGAAACACCATATATTTT
TRBJ2-7	TRBV10-1	.	TRBD1	CASSEGQGASYEQYF	TGCGCCAGCAGTGAGGGACAGGGAGCATCCTACGAGCAGTACTTC
TRBJ1-5	TRBV18	few	.	CASSQEGGSNQPQHF	TGTGCCAGCTCACAAGAGGGGGGTAGCAATCAGCCCCAGCATTTT
TRBJ2-2	TRBV5-1	.	.	CASSHRESNTGELFF	TGCGCCAGCTCCCACAGGGAGTCGAACACCGGGGAGCTGTTTTTT
TRBJ1-5	TRBV7-8	medium-sized	.	CASSRTVNQPQHF	TGTGCCAGCAGTAGGACAGTCAATCAGCCCCAGCATTTT
TRBJ2-1	TRBV30	large	TRBD2	CAWSDSGRRLNEQFF	TGTGCCTGGAGCGATAGCGGGAGAAGGTTAAATGAGCAGTTCTTC
TRBJ1-1	TRBV15	.	.	CATSRVMTGYPEAFF	TGTGCCACCAGCAGAGTCATGACAGGTTACCCTGAAGCTTTCTTT
TRBJ2-3	TRBV9	many	TRBD2	CASSVAGLKTDTQYF	TGTGCCAGCAGCGTAGCGGGACTAAAAACAGATACGCAGTATTTT
TRBJ2-1	TRBV6-8	few	.	CASSSQGGSYNEQFF	TGTGCCAGCAGTTCCCAGGGAGGCTCCTACAATGAGCAGTTCTTC
TRBJ1-5	TRBV19	.	.	CASSPLDQPQHF	TGTGCCAGTAGTCCACTGGATCAGCCCCAGCATTTT
TRBJ1-1	TRBV7-2	medium-sized	.	CASSPYLNTEAFF	TGTGCCAGCAGCCCATACCTGAACACTGAAGCTTTCTTT
TRBJ2-1	TRBV10-2	.	.	CASSESASPNEQFF	TGCGCCAGCAGTGAGTCGGCATCCCCCAATGAGCAGTTCTTC
TRBJ2-3	TRBV6-8	few	.	CASSYSSTDTQYF	TGTGCCAGCAGTTACTCCAGCACAGATACGCAGTATTTT
TRBJ2-1	TRBV1	few	.	CANSPSGETGSRGGYNEQFF	TGCGCCAACAGCCCCTCTGGAGAGACAGGGTCTCGGGGAGGATACAATGAGCAGTTCTTC
TRBJ2-3	TRBV5-1	.	.	CASSLSLEGSTDTQYF	TGCGCCAGCAGCTTGTCTCTCGAGGGAAGCACAGATACGCAGTATTTT
TRBJ2-7	TRBV6-8	.	TRBD2	CASRAKKSGRADEQYF	TGTGCCAGCAGGGCAAAAAAAAGCGGGAGGGCCGACGAGCAATACTTC
TRBJ1-2	TRBV28	.	.	CASSKPGLRPYGYTF	TGTGCCAGCAGCAAACCAGGGTTGAGGCCCTATGGCTACACCTTC
TRBJ1-1	TRBV5-1	once	TRBD1	CASSTIAGTGAEAFF	TGCGCCAGCAGCACAATCGCCGGGACAGGGGCTGAAGCTTTCTTT
TRBJ1-2	TRBV6-8	few	TRBD1	CASSSTGQVYGYTF	TGTGCCAGCAGTTCTACCGGACAGGTCTATGGCTACACCTTC
TRBJ2-6	TRBV11-3	.	.	CASSSRTTGANVLTF	TGTGCCAGCAGCTCACGGACAACTGGGGCCAACGTCCTGACTTTC
TRBJ1-6	TRBV19	.	TRBD1	CASRGTGSDVSPLHF	TGTGCCAGTAGAGGGACAGGGAGCGATGTTTCACCCCTCCACTTT
TRBJ1-3	TRBV28	few	.	CASSFKGLSSGNTIYF	TGTGCCAGCAGTTTTAAGGGGCTGAGCTCTGGAAACACCATATATTTT
TRBJ2-3	TRBV19	large	.	CASSNGDTQYF	TGTGCCAGTAGTAATGGCGATACGCAGTATTTT
TRBJ2-2	TRBV18	.	.	CASSPPARAGELFF	TGTGCCAGCTCACCACCGGCACGGGCCGGGGAGCTGTTTTTT
TRBJ2-1	TRBV6-8	few	TRBD1	CASSRQGASYNEQFF	TGTGCCAGCAGTAGACAGGGGGCGTCCTACAATGAGCAGTTCTTC
TRBJ1-1	TRBV25-1	.	.	CASSANRENTEAFF	TGTGCCAGCAGTGCAAACAGGGAGAACACTGAAGCTTTCTTT
TRBJ1-1	TRBV6-8	few	.	CATLKGMNTEAFF	TGTGCCACGTTGAAGGGGATGAACACTGAAGCTTTCTTT
TRBJ1-4	TRBV11-3	medium-sized	.	CASSTDTFNEKLFF	TGTGCCAGCAGCACCGACACGTTTAATGAAAAACTGTTTTTT
TRBJ1-5	TRBV6-8	.	TRBD1	CASSATGAQPQHF	TGTGCCAGCAGTGCCACAGGGGCTCAGCCCCAGCATTTT